The T cell receptor beta chain under discussion was sequenced for a study of CD8 T cells in Susac syndrome. Sequencing of TCR beta, carried out with a high-throughput approach, was applied to CD8+ and CD4+ T cells from the blood. FACS enriched CD8+ TEMRA cells, while bulk CD8+ and CD4+ were negatively isolated. CDR3 length: 14 residues. Germline V gene data show CDR1 as SNHLY and CDR2 as FYNNEI. V was cut by 0 bases and J by 11 bases, with 15 bases left in between. Random hexamers primed reverse transcription of about 0.5 to 1 ug RNA. With immunoSEQ multiplex PCR, TCR beta CDR3 was amplified across 54 Vbeta and 13 Jbeta. TCRdb reanalysed the immunoSEQ multiplex PCR reads using MiXCR and keeps one entry per CDR3 protein. The sample shows roughly 150,000 distinct CDR3 sequences, approximately 92% of them seen only once.

The V gene is TRBV2, the J gene TRBJ2-3, with D possibly TRBD2 on 6 matching bases. The clonotype was recovered from a human donor in good health. The sequencing input was CD4+ T cells from PBMCs. The CDR3 DNA sequence: TGTGCCAGCAGTGAAGCGGGACTCCCGGCGGGGCAGTATTTT. It specifies CASSEAGLPAGQYF.